The present entry profiles one T cell receptor (beta chain) with its context. What it binds is unknown. Amplification yielded TCR beta CDR3 regions, with RNA transcripts as the source. A set of HTBI primers served as the primers for a first-round RT-PCR of the TCR CDR3. Via MiXCR, TCRdb re-called the multiplex PCR reads, giving one row per CDR3 protein. The sample includes 450,000 to 650,000 distinct CDR3 sequences, over 12% of them seen just once. These data belong to a study of T cells in Graves' hyperthyroidism and ophthalmopathy. The study's findings and limits: Blood also held most thyroid clonotypes expanded beyond 0.001. Ophthalmopathy cases were set apart from stable hyperthyroidism by a 13 V-J model.

Among ophthalmopathy patients, the Clinical Activity Score reached at least 3, the NOSPECS grade reached at least 4, and duration remained under 3 months. Patients were excluded because of uncontrolled infection, other autoimmune disease, pregnancy or lactation. V was clipped by 6 bases and J by 4 bases; unmatched bases: 12. Per germline, CDR1 DFQATT and CDR2 SNEGSKA (reference sequence). The CDR3 has 16 residues. This clonotype was sampled from a woman younger than 35 with Graves' ophthalmopathy. The sequenced sample was blood. V and J are TRBV20-1 and TRBJ1-2; TRBD1 matches 12 bases. The CDR3 DNA sequence: TGCAGTGCCACCGGGACAGGGGGCATTAGTAGCTATGGCTACACCTTC. It specifies CSATGTGGISSYGYTF.